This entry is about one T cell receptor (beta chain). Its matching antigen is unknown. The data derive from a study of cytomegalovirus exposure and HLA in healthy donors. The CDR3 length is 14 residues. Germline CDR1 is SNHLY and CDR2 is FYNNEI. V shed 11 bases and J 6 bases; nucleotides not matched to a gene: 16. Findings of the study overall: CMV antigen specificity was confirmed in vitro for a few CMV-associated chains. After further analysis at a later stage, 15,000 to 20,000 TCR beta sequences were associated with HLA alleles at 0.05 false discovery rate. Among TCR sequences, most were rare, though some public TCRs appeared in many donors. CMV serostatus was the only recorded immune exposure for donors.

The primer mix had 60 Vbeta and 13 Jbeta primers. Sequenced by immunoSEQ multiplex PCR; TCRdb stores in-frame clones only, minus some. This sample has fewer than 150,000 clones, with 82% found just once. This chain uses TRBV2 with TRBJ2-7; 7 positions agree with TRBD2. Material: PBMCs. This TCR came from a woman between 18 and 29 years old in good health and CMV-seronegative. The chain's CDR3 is CAGDRLAGRGEQYF. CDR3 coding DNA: TGTGCCGGAGACAGATTAGCGGGCCGAGGCGAGCAGTACTTC.